The rows below give T cell receptor beta chains drawn from one sample of a study of blood T cell repertoires in COVID-19. Clones were sequenced by immunoSEQ multiplex PCR, and TCRdb holds only the in-frame ones, with some missing. The table shows approximately 50,000 clones, with about 78% occurring only once. Specimen: PBMCs or T cells enriched from blood (not recorded which). Receptors originate from a woman aged 45-60 years with acute COVID-19. CDR3s leave out the opening cysteine and the closing phenylalanine or tryptophan. A D gene is named only where the DNA matches it firmly.

V gene | D gene | CDR3 protein
TRBV6-5 | NA | ASSYERDYGYT
TRBV21-1 | NA | ASSNIEGTLGTEAF
TRBV7-6 | NA | ASSLAPGQPQH
TRBV29-1 | NA | SVEDGGTESYEQY
TRBV6-5 | TRBD1 | ASSRQGTNTGELF
TRBV2 | NA | ASRKGGGVETQY
TRBV7-9 | TRBD1 | ASSLAGTANYGYT
TRBV11-2 | TRBD1 | ASSFGTGVNEQY
TRBV29-1 | TRBD1 | SADPGQGGEKLF
TRBV7-3 | NA | ASSPVLSSYNEQF
TRBV7-9 | TRBD2 | ASSGSGGNSYEQY
TRBV9 | TRBD2 | ASSVASGGARGTGELF
TRBV12-3/TRBV12-4 | NA | ASSPGGQETQY
TRBV6-4 | NA | ASSGTEEHDEQF
TRBV11-2 | TRBD1 | ASSLLGTGGTEAF
TRBV7-8 | TRBD1 | ASSFLDRTSYNEQF
TRBV4-2 | NA | ASSQELGANQPQH
TRBV6-5 | TRBD2 | ASSPRGGPYNEQF